These 9 T cell receptor beta chains share one sample of origin, sequenced in a study of shared clonotypes between healthy human individuals. The data were produced by immunoSEQ multiplex PCR, yet TCRdb's version contains in-frame clones alone and is incomplete. The sample shows around 1 million clones, around three quarters of them seen only once. The sample comprised memory CD4+ T cells sorted from blood. Subset defined: CD45RA-negative fraction. These receptors originate from a man aged 18 to 35 in good health.

This chain uses TRBV2 with TRBJ2-7; 7 nucleotides agree with TRBD1. The CDR3 covers 14 residues. Germline trimming cut 10 bases from V and 0 bases from J; bases unmatched to any gene: 9. The germline gives CDR1 SNHLY, CDR2 FYNNEI. As DNA, the CDR3 is TGTGCCACCTCCTACAGGGGTAGCTCCTACGAGCAGTACTTC. Residues: CATSYRGSSYEQYF.

The chain is built from TRBV11-2 and TRBJ2-2; D remains ambiguous. Trimming stripped 2 bases from V and 0 bases from J, with 7 bases between. The length of the CDR3 is 15 residues. The germline gives CDR1 SGHAT, CDR2 FQNNGV. CDR3 residues: CASSLKSANTGELFF. The DNA for the CDR3 is TGTGCCAGCAGCTTAAAGTCAGCGAACACCGGGGAGCTGTTTTTT.

This clone was observed a few times. The chain couples TRBV10-2 to TRBJ1-5, with D hard to call. The ends were cut back, 1 base at V and 0 bases at J, with 13 bases in the middle. CDR3 size: 17 residues. Germline CDR1 and CDR2: WSHSY and SAAADI. Here the CDR3 reads CASSEFPLTFSNQPQHF. The DNA for the CDR3 is TGCGCCAGCAGTGAGTTTCCCTTGACTTTTAGCAATCAGCCCCAGCATTTT.

V usage is TRBV27 and J usage is TRBJ2-7; 8 positions match TRBD2. The V and J ends lost 6 bases and 4 bases, in that order; junction bases with no gene match: 11. CDR3 length: 15 residues. Per the germline V gene, CDR1 is MNHEY and CDR2 is SMNVEV (reference sequence). CDR3 nucleotide sequence: TGTGCCAGCAGGAAACTGGAGCGGGGGCATTACGAGCAGTACTTC. Translation gives CASRKLERGHYEQYF.

This clone was seen only a few times. The chain employs TRBV27 and TRBJ2-2; tentatively, D is TRBD1 (5 bases). CDR1 and CDR2 (germline): MNHEY, SMNVEV (reference sequence). The CDR3 extends over 15 amino acids. Between the trimmed V and J ends, which lost 5 bases and 7 bases, there was a span of 17 bases. CDR3 coding DNA: TGTGCCAGCAGTGCCGGGCCCCAAGGGGTCGGGGAGCTGTTTTTT. Translation: CASSAGPQGVGELFF.

Note on this clone: Other DNA sequences in the sample encode the same CDR3. The rearrangement joins TRBV2 to TRBJ1-2, with no clear D. There are 13 residues in the CDR3. Germline-derived CDR1 and CDR2 are SNHLY and FYNNEI. Trimming left V 8 bases short and J 0 bases short, with 10 bases between. The CDR3 DNA sequence: TGTGCCAGCTCCCCCGGACCTAACTATGGCTACACCTTC. Translated: CASSPGPNYGYTF.

The rearrangement uses TRBV5-8 and TRBJ1-5; 11 nucleotides line up with TRBD1. CDR1 is SGHTS, CDR2 YDEGEE, per germline. Losses at the gene ends were 2 bases for V and 4 bases for J; bases not matched to a gene: 8. The CDR3 is made up of 17 amino acids. CDR3 residues: CASSFGTGGTLNQPQHF. CDR3 in DNA: TGTGCCAGCAGCTTCGGGACAGGGGGAACACTTAATCAGCCCCAGCATTTT.

The chain is built from TRBV5-1 and TRBJ1-6, with D uncertain. The CDR3 has 15 amino acids. CDR1 is SGHRS and CDR2 is YFSETQ in the germline V gene. V was pared by 2 bases and J by 5 bases, with 11 bases between. CDR3 region: CASSLVQADNSPLHF. The CDR3 nucleotides read TGCGCCAGCAGCTTAGTTCAGGCGGATAATTCACCCCTCCACTTT.

This chain links TRBV5-6 with TRBJ1-3; D is ambiguous. Trimming pared 8 bases from V and 1 base from J, leaving 16 bases between. The germline gives CDR1 SGHDT, CDR2 YYEEEE. The CDR3 runs 15 residues. For the CDR3, the DNA is TGTGCCAGTCGAAAATTTACTAATTCTGGAAACACCATATATTTT. This translates into CASRKFTNSGNTIYF.